This TCR beta chain emerged from a study of blood T cell repertoires in COVID-19. Study-wide context: Acute and convalescent COVID-19 specimens originated in the United States, Italy and Spain.

The assay was immunoSEQ multiplex PCR, and TCRdb's table has in-frame clones only and misses some. The sample comprises roughly 380,000 clones, roughly 90% of which are singletons, and roughly 3% rests with the top ten. V lost 3 bases and J lost 6, with 16 bases in between. Germline V gives CDR1 MGHRA, CDR2 YSYEKL. The length of the CDR3 is 15 residues. Participant age was roughly 18 to 100 years, and participants resided in around 24 US areas. Assignments of participants to cohorts depended upon their own reported clinical history. Cohort 3 recovery required two negative PCRs, clearance, or symptom resolution.

V usage is TRBV4-1 and J usage is TRBJ2-3; D perhaps matches TRBD2 (6 bases). This clonotype originated in a young woman who had recovered from COVID-19. Sequenced input: PBMCs or T cells enriched from blood (not recorded which). CDR3 amino acids: CASSQPGTDWDTQYF. The CDR3 coding sequence is TGCGCCAGCAGCCAGCCCGGGACTGACTGGGATACGCAGTATTTT.